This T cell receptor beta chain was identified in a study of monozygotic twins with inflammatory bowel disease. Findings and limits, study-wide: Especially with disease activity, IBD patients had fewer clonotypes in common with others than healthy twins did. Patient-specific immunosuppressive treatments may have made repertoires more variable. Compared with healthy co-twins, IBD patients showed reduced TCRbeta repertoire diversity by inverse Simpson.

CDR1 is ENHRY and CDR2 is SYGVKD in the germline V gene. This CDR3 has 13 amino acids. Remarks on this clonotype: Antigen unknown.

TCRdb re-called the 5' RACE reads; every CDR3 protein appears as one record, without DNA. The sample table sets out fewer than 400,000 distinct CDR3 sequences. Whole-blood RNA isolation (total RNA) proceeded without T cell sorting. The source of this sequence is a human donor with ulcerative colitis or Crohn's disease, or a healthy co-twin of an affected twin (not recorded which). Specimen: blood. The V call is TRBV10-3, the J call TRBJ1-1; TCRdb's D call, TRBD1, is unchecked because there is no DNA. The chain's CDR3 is CATEAGMNTEAFF.